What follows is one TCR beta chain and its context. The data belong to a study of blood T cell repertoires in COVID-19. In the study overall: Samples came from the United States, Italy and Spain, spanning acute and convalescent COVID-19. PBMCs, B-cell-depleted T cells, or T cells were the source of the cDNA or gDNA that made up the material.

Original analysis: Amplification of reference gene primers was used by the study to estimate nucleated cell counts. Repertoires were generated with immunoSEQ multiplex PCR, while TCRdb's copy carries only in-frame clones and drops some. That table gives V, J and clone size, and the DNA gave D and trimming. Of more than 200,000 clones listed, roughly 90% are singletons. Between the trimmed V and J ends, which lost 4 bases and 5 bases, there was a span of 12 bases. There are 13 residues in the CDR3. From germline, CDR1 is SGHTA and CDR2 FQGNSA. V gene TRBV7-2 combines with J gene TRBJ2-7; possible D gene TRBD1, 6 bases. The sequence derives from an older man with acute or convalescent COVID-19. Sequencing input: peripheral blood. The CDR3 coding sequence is TGTGCCAGCAGCTCCTACAGGGAAAACGAGCAGTACTTC. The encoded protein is CASSSYRENEQYF.